This T cell receptor beta chain was sequenced during a study of blood T cell repertoires in COVID-19. Clones were sequenced by immunoSEQ multiplex PCR, and TCRdb holds only the in-frame ones, with some missing. The data show about 60,000 clones, roughly 85% seen once. The CDR3 totals 13 residues. Germline V gene data show CDR1 as MNHEY and CDR2 as SVGAGI. The J segment lost 4 bases and the V segment lost 8 bases, leaving 5 bases of the junction unmatched. This TCR was sampled from a human donor in a cohort sampled during active COVID-19. This chain links TRBV6-5 with TRBJ1-5; 7 nucleotides agree with TRBD1. The sequencing sample was made of peripheral blood. CDR3 coding DNA: TGTGCCAGCTCGGGACAGCAGAATCAGCCCCAGCATTTT. Translated, it gives CASSGQQNQPQHF.